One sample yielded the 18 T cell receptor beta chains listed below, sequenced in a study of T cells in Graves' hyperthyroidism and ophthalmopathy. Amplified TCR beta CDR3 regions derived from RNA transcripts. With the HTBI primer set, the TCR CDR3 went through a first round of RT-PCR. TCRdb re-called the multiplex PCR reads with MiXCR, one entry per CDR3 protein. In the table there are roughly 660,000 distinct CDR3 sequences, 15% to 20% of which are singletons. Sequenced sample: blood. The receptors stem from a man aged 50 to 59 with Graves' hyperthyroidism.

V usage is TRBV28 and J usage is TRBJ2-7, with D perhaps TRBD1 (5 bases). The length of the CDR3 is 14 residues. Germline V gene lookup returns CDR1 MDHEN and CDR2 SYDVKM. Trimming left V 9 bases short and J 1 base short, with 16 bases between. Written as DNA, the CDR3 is TGTGCCAGTTCGACAGCTTCTTGGTCCTACGAGCAGTACTTC. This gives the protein CASSTASWSYEQYF.

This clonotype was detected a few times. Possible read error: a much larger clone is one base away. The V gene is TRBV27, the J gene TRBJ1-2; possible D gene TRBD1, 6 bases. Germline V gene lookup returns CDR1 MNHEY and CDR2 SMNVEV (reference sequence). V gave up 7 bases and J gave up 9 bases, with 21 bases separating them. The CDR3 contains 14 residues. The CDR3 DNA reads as TGTGCCAGCAAGGAGACAGGAACTTTGAATAGCTACACCTTC. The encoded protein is CASKETGTLNSYTF.

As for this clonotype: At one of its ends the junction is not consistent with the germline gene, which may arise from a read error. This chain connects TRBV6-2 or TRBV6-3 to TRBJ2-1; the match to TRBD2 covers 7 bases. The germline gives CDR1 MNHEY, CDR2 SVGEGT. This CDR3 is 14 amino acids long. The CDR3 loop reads CASRRGSAYSEQFF. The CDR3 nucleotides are TGTGCCAGCAGACGCGGGAGTGCCTACAGTGAGCAGTTCTTC.

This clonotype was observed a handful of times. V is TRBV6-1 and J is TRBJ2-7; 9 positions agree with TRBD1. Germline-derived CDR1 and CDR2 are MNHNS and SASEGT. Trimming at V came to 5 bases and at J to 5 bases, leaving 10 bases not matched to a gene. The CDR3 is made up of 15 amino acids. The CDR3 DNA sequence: TGTGCCAGCAGTCCGGCCGGGACAGGGAGGAACGAGCAGTACTTC. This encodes CASSPAGTGRNEQYF.

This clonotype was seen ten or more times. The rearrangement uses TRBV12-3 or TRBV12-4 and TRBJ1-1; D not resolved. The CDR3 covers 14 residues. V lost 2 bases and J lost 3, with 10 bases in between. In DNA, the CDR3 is TGTGCCAGCAGTTTACGCCCAGACTACACTGAAGCTTTCTTT. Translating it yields CASSLRPDYTEAFF.

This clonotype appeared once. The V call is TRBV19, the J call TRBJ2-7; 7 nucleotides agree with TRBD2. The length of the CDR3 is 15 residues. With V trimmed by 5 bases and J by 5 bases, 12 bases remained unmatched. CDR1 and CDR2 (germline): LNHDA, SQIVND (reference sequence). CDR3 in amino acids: CASSPSLAASDEQYF. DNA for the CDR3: TGTGCCAGTAGTCCAAGCCTAGCGGCTTCAGACGAGCAGTACTTC.

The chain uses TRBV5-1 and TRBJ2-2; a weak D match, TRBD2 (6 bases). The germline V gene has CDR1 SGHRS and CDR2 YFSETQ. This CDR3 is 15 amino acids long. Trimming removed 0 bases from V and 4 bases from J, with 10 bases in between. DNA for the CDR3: TGCGCCAGCAGCTTGGATACGGAGGGCACCGGGGAGCTGTTTTTT. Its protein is CASSLDTEGTGELFF.

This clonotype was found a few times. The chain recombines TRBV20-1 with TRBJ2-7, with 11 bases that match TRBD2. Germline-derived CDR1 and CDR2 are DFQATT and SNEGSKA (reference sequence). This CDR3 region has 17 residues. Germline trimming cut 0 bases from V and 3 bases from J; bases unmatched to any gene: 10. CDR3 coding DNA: TGCAGTGCTAGAGAGGGGTGGCTAGCGGGAGGAGGCTACGAGCAGTACTTC. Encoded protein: CSAREGWLAGGGYEQYF.

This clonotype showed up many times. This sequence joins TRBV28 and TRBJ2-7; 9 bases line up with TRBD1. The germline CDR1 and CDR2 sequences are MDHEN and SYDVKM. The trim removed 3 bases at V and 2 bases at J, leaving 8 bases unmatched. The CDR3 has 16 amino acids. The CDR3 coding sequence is TGTGCCAGCAGTTTCACCCGGGACAGGGCTACCTACGAGCAGTACTTC. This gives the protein CASSFTRDRATYEQYF.

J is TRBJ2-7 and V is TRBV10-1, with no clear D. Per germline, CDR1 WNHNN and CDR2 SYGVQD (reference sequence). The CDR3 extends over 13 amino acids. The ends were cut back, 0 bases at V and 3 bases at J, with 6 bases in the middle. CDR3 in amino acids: CASSESLDYEQYF. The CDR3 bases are TGCGCCAGCAGTGAGTCGTTGGACTACGAGCAGTACTTC.

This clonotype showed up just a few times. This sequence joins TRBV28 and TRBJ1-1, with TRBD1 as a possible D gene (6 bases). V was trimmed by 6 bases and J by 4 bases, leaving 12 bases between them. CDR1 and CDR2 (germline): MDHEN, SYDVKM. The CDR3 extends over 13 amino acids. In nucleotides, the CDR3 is TGTGCCAGCAGCGCTCAGGGGAGCACTGAAGCTTTCTTT. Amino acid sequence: CASSAQGSTEAFF. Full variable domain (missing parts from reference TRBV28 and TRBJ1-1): DVKVTQSSRYLVKRTGEKVFLECVQDMDHENMFWYRQDPGLGLRLIYFSYDVKMKEKGDIPEGYSVSREKKERFSLILESASTNQTSMYLCASSAQGSTEAFFGQGTRLTVV.

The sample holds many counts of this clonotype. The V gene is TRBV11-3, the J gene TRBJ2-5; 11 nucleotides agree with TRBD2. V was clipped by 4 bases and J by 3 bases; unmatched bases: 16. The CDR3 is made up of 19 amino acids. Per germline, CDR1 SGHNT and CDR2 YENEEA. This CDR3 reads CASSSRLAGTDFTEETQYF. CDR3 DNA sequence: TGTGCCAGCAGCTCTAGACTAGCGGGGACCGACTTTACCGAAGAGACCCAGTACTTC.

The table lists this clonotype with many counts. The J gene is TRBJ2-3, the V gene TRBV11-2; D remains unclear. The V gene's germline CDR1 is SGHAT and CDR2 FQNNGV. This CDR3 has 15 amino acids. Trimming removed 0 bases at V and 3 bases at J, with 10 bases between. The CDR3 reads CASSLDFGPTDTQYF. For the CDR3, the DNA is TGTGCCAGCAGCTTAGACTTTGGACCTACAGATACGCAGTATTTT.

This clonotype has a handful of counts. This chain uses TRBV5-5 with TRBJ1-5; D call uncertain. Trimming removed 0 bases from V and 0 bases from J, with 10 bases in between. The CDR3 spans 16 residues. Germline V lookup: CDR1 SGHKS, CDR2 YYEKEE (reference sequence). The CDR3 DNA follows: TGTGCCAGCAGCTTGGCCAGCCGGAGTAGCAATCAGCCCCAGCATTTT. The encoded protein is CASSLASRSSNQPQHF.

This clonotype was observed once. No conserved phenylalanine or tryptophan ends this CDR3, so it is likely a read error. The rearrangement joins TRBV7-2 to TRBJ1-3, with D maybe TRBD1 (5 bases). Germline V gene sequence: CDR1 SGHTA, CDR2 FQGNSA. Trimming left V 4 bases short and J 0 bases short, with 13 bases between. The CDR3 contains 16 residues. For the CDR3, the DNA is TGTGCCAGCAGCTCGCACCCAGGGACCTCTGGAAACACCATATATTTA. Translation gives CASSSHPGTSGNTIYL.

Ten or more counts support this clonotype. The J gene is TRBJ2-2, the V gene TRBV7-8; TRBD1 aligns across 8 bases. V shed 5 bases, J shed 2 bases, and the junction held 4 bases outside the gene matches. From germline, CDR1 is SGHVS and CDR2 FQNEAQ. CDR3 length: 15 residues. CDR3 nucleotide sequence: TGTGCCAGCAGCCCGGACAGGGCAAACACCGGGGAGCTGTTTTTT. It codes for CASSPDRANTGELFF.

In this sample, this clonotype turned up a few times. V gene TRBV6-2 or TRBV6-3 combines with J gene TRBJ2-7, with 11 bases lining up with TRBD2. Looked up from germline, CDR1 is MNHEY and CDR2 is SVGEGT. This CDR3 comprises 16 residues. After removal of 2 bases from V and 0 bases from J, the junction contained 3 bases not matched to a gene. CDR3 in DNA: TGTGCCAGCAGTTACGCCACTAGCGGGAGCTCCTACGAGCAGTACTTC. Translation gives CASSYATSGSSYEQYF.

The CDR3 region has the DNA TGTGCCAGCAGCCCTGGGACAGGTGGCCTAGGTGAAAAACTGTTTTTT. It yields the protein CASSPGTGGLGEKLFF. The chain links TRBV6-1 to TRBJ1-4; 8 nucleotides match TRBD1. CDR1 is MNHNS, CDR2 SASEGT, per germline. With V trimmed by 6 bases and J by 7 bases, 13 bases remained unmatched. This CDR3 comprises 16 residues.